This T cell receptor beta chain came from a study of early T cells in non-severe SARS-CoV-2 infection. Study as a whole: Sequenced bulk RNA came from whole blood that was unsorted, and chains were unpaired.

This clonotype has a count of ten or more. Its antigen is as yet unknown. Tagging with unique molecular identifiers was applied to individual cDNA molecules. MiXCR was run by TCRdb on the 5' RACE reads, yielding one entry per CDR3 protein. Among 60,000 to 70,000 distinct CDR3 sequences listed, approximately 6.1% were seen once. Points from the study as a whole: A preference for anti-spike CD8 responses marked VDJdb matching, which missed private and CD4 specificities.

V was clipped by 5 bases and J by 5 bases; unmatched bases: 4. Germline CDR1 and CDR2: MRHNA and SNTAGT. The CDR3 covers 13 residues. This TCR came from an adult who was a healthcare worker with PCR-confirmed SARS-CoV-2 infection or an uninfected control (not recorded which). Here the sequenced sample was whole blood, taken at baseline. V and J are TRBV6-4 and TRBJ2-3, with TRBD2 matching 7 bases. The CDR3 coding sequence is TGTGCCAGCAGTCTCCTAGCGGAAGATACGCAGTATTTT. Its translation is CASSLLAEDTQYF.